These 31 T cell receptor beta chains were all obtained from the same sample, sequenced in a study of T cell responses to AZD1222 COVID-19 vaccine. Data came from immunoSEQ multiplex PCR; TCRdb stores just in-frame clones and leaves some out. Counted here are about 150,000 clones, approximately 86% occurring once; the ten biggest clones make up over 6%. The sequencing used peripheral blood, collected after recovery from COVID-19. The source is an adult who had recovered from COVID-19.

This sequence joins TRBV18 and TRBJ2-7; 10 bases fit TRBD1. V lost 3 bases and J lost 7; bases outside the gene matches: 9. The CDR3 contains 15 residues. Germline-derived CDR1 and CDR2 are KGHSH and LQKENI. The CDR3 spells CASSPRRDRGGEQYF. The DNA for the CDR3 is TGTGCCAGCTCACCGAGAAGGGACAGGGGTGGTGAGCAGTACTTC.

The chain uses TRBV18 and TRBJ2-1; 9 bases are a match to TRBD1. Germline V CDR1 and CDR2: KGHSH, LQKENI. The junction had 4 bases not matched to a gene; V was cut back by 3 bases and J by 1 base. This CDR3 is built from 16 residues. The CDR3 region is CASSPGQGGSYNEQFF. The CDR3 DNA follows: TGTGCCAGCTCACCGGGACAGGGAGGATCCTACAATGAGCAGTTCTTC.

The rearrangement joins TRBV7-2 to TRBJ2-1; 12 bases align to TRBD2. Germline values: CDR1 SGHTA, CDR2 FQGNSA. The CDR3 sequence is 15 residues long. V lost 6 bases and J lost 7; bases outside the gene matches: 7. This CDR3 reads CASSLAGGSWNEQFF. The CDR3 DNA is TGTGCCAGCAGTCTAGCGGGAGGGTCGTGGAATGAGCAGTTCTTC.

The rearrangement uses TRBV5-1 and TRBJ2-2; TRBD1 matches at 7 bases. Germline values: CDR1 SGHRS, CDR2 YFSETQ. The J segment lost 2 bases and the V segment lost 4 bases, leaving 2 bases of the junction unmatched. The CDR3 covers 14 residues. The CDR3 nucleotides read TGCGCCAGCAGCGGGACAGTTAACACCGGGGAGCTGTTTTTT. Translated: CASSGTVNTGELFF. The variable domain in full, completed from reference TRBV5-1 and TRBJ2-2, reads KAGVTQTPRYLIKTRGQQVTLSCSPISGHRSVSWYQQTPGQGLQFLFEYFSETQRNKGNFPGRFSGRQFSNSRSEMNVSTLELGDSALYLCASSGTVNTGELFFGEGSRLTVL.

CDR3 nucleotide sequence: TGTGCCAGCAGCTTCCTCCCAGCGGGGGGACGCTCCAATACGCAGTATTTT. It is translated as CASSFLPAGGRSNTQYF. This chain links TRBV7-3 with TRBJ2-3, with 9 bases aligning to TRBD2. The length of the CDR3 is 17 residues. The V segment lost 3 bases and the J segment 7 bases; nucleotides outside the gene matches: 14. Germline lookup yields CDR1 SGHTA and CDR2 FQGTGA.

This clone was observed a single time. The rearrangement links TRBV28 to TRBJ2-5; D possibly corresponds to TRBD2 (5 bases). Trimming left V 5 bases short and J 2 bases short, with 15 bases between. Germline V gene lookup returns CDR1 MDHEN and CDR2 SYDVKM. The CDR3 contains 15 residues. CDR3 DNA sequence: TGTGCCAGCAGTGGGTTTTGGAGGTCGCAAGAGACCCAGTACTTC. Amino acids: CASSGFWRSQETQYF.

The chain couples TRBV7-9 to TRBJ1-1, with D perhaps matching TRBD1 (6 bases). This CDR3 region has 16 residues. V was shortened by 7 bases and J by 2 bases, with 20 bases between the two germline ends. Germline CDR1 SEHNR, CDR2 FQNEAQ (reference sequence). The CDR3 here is CASTYSGGWDNTEAFF. CDR3 sequence (DNA): TGTGCCAGCACCTATTCGGGGGGCTGGGATAACACTGAAGCTTTCTTT.

The table lists this clone with a few counts. J is TRBJ2-7 and V is TRBV2; no definite D call. CDR3 length: 14 residues. V lost 6 bases and J 2 bases, leaving 14 bases between the germline ends. The germline V gene has CDR1 SNHLY and CDR2 FYNNEI. The CDR3 sequence is CASRRILPPYEQYF. In DNA form, the CDR3 reads TGTGCCAGCAGAAGAATCCTTCCTCCCTACGAGCAGTACTTC.

This chain links TRBV5-1 with TRBJ2-5; no clear D. CDR1 SGHRS and CDR2 YFSETQ come from the germline V gene. Trimming stripped 0 bases from V and 5 bases from J, with 11 bases between. The CDR3 totals 14 residues. CDR3 bases: TGCGCCAGCAGCTTGGAGAGGTCTGGGGAGACCCAGTACTTC. Translating gives CASSLERSGETQYF.

The J gene is TRBJ2-1, the V gene TRBV6-2 or TRBV6-3; D is perhaps TRBD2 (6 bases). Germline assignment: CDR1 MNHEY and CDR2 SVGEGT. The CDR3 has 13 amino acids. V was clipped by 0 bases and J by 9 bases, with 9 bases between them. For the CDR3, the DNA is TGTGCCAGCAGTTACTCCGGGCGGGGTGAGCAGTTCTTC. Its protein is CASSYSGRGEQFF.

J is TRBJ1-3 and V is TRBV28, with a weak D call TRBD1 (6 bases). V lost 3 bases to trimming and J lost 4 bases, with 13 bases between them. Germline V gene sequence: CDR1 MDHEN, CDR2 SYDVKM. The CDR3 runs to 15 residues. The DNA for the CDR3 is TGTGCCAGCAGTTTTAGTGGGGGCTGGGGAAACACCATATATTTT. Residues: CASSFSGGWGNTIYF. Based on the CDR3 plus reference TRBV28 and TRBJ1-3, the full variable domain is DVKVTQSSRYLVKRTGEKVFLECVQDMDHENMFWYRQDPGLGLRLIYFSYDVKMKEKGDIPEGYSVSREKKERFSLILESASTNQTSMYLCASSFSGGWGNTIYFGEGSWLTVV.

The rearrangement uses TRBV10-3 and TRBJ2-7; 9 bases are shared with TRBD1. CDR1 ENHRY and CDR2 SYGVKD come from the germline V gene. The V segment lost 2 bases and the J segment 5 bases; nucleotides outside the gene matches: 1. The CDR3 extends over 13 amino acids. Written as DNA, the CDR3 is TGTGCCATCAGTGAGACAGGGGGCGACGAGCAGTACTTC. It encodes CAISETGGDEQYF.

V and J are TRBV5-1 and TRBJ2-1; D call uncertain. Per the germline V gene, CDR1 is SGHRS and CDR2 is YFSETQ. This CDR3 region has 12 residues. Trimming took 3 bases from V and 8 from J, leaving 9 bases between them. CDR3 sequence: CASSSSTYEQFF. The CDR3 DNA reads as TGCGCCAGCAGCTCCTCGACGTATGAGCAGTTCTTC.

The chain has TRBV19 and TRBJ1-1; maybe TRBD1 (5 bases). The CDR3 runs to 14 residues. V gave up 2 bases and J gave up 1 base, with 8 bases separating them. CDR1 is LNHDA, CDR2 SQIVND, per germline (reference sequence). CDR3 protein: CASSIRGENTEAFF. Here the CDR3 DNA reads TGTGCCAGTAGTATACGGGGGGAGAACACTGAAGCTTTCTTT.

The chain employs TRBV28 and TRBJ2-7; tentatively, D is TRBD1 (6 bases). Germline V lookup: CDR1 MDHEN, CDR2 SYDVKM. The CDR3 covers 15 residues. V shed 3 bases and J shed 5 bases, with 17 bases lying between them. CDR3 DNA sequence: TGTGCCAGCAGTTTCCCCCAACTGACAGGCCACGAGCAGTACTTC. This translates into CASSFPQLTGHEQYF.

This chain connects TRBV20-1 to TRBJ2-4, with 9 bases lining up with TRBD2. This CDR3 has 14 residues. Germline CDR1 is DFQATT and CDR2 is SNEGSKA (reference sequence). V dropped 3 bases and J dropped 6; count of bases not matched to a gene: 6. Here the CDR3 reads CSASMAGGLNIQYF. CDR3 DNA sequence: TGCAGTGCTAGTATGGCGGGGGGGCTAAACATTCAGTACTTC.

The rearrangement links TRBV6-4 to TRBJ1-6, with TRBD1 as a possible D gene (6 bases). Trimming removed 6 bases at V and 7 bases at J, with 16 bases between. Germline V lookup: CDR1 MRHNA, CDR2 SNTAGT. The CDR3 is 15 amino acids. Here the CDR3 reads CASSLLQGSNSPLHF. The CDR3 DNA reads as TGTGCCAGCAGCTTACTACAGGGCTCAAATTCACCCCTCCACTTT.

This clone is a singleton in its sample. The chain combines TRBV29-1 with TRBJ2-2; TRBD1 agrees at 7 bases. The J segment lost 6 bases and the V segment lost 7 bases, leaving 8 bases of the junction unmatched. This CDR3 is 13 amino acids long. CDR1 SQVTM and CDR2 ANQGSEA come from the germline V gene. The CDR3 protein is CSGRQGIPGELFF. CDR3 bases: TGCAGCGGTAGACAGGGTATACCCGGGGAGCTGTTTTTT.

The gene calls are TRBV10-2 and TRBJ2-3; TRBD1 or TRBD2 may be the D gene (5 bases each). The germline V gene encodes CDR1 WSHSY and CDR2 SAAADI. Trimming left V 7 bases short and J 8 bases short, with 19 bases between. The CDR3 is made up of 14 amino acids. Here the CDR3 reads CASIVRDLAGTQYF. The CDR3, as DNA: TGCGCCAGCATCGTCCGGGACCTGGCTGGTACGCAGTATTTT.

This sequence joins TRBV4-1 and TRBJ1-2, with TRBD1 matching over 8 bases. V shed 3 bases and J 7 bases; nucleotides not matched to a gene: 4. Germline V gene sequence: CDR1 MGHRA, CDR2 YSYEKL. The CDR3 is 13 residues long. CDR3 nucleotide sequence: TGCGCCAGCAGCCAGACAGGGGTTAGTGGCTACACCTTC. This encodes CASSQTGVSGYTF.

The chain carries TRBV18 and TRBJ2-2, with 10 nucleotides matching TRBD1. The CDR3 loop spans 17 amino acids. The germline CDR1 and CDR2 sequences are KGHSH and LQKENI. J lost 0 bases, V lost 1 base, and 2 bases had no gene match. In DNA form, the CDR3 reads TGTGCCAGCTCACCACGGGGGACAGGGGCGAACACCGGGGAGCTGTTTTTT. It specifies CASSPRGTGANTGELFF.

The chain has TRBV2 and TRBJ1-1; a possible D gene is TRBD1 (5 bases). The germline CDR1 and CDR2 sequences are SNHLY and FYNNEI. This CDR3 has 13 residues. Trimming shortened V by 1 base and J by 4 bases, and 7 bases separated the two germline ends. The CDR3 region has the DNA TGTGCCAGCAGTGAAGGTGGGACCACTGAAGCTTTCTTT. Amino acid sequence: CASSEGGTTEAFF.

This clone was seen only once. V usage is TRBV5-4 and J usage is TRBJ2-7; the match to TRBD2 covers 8 bases. V gave up 0 bases and J gave up 6 bases; unmatched junction bases: 8. The CDR3 is 15 residues long. Germline V gene lookup returns CDR1 SGHNT and CDR2 YYREEE (reference sequence). The CDR3 spells CASSLAGGAIGEQYF. For the CDR3, the DNA is TGTGCCAGCAGCTTGGCCGGGGGGGCAATTGGCGAGCAGTACTTC.

The chain has TRBV10-2 and TRBJ2-1; 13 nucleotides match TRBD2. Germline CDR1 and CDR2: WSHSY and SAAADI. This CDR3 contains 13 residues. V lost 9 bases to trimming and J lost 12 bases; unmatched junction nucleotides: 8. The CDR3 nucleotides are TGCGCCAGTAGGGAGGGACTAGCGGGGTGGCAGTTCTTC. Translated: CASREGLAGWQFF.

CDR3 sequence: CASSLSRLDTEAFF. CDR3 in DNA: TGTGCCAGCAGCTTATCCCGGTTGGACACTGAAGCTTTCTTT. This rearrangement joins TRBV7-3 to TRBJ1-1; D gene unclear. V gave up 2 bases and J gave up 3 bases, with 10 bases separating them. The germline gives CDR1 SGHTA, CDR2 FQGTGA. CDR3 length: 14 residues.

The chain has TRBV7-9 and TRBJ1-2; D possibly corresponds to TRBD1 (5 bases). Per germline, CDR1 SEHNR and CDR2 FQNEAQ (reference sequence). The V and J ends lost 5 bases and 3 bases respectively, with 16 bases between them. The CDR3 totals 15 residues. CDR3 coding DNA: TGTGCCAGCAGCCGAGGAGGGGACTCTGACTATGGCTACACCTTC. It encodes CASSRGGDSDYGYTF.

The V gene is TRBV2, the J gene TRBJ2-1; D tentatively reads TRBD1 or TRBD2 (5 bases each). Germline CDR1 SNHLY, CDR2 FYNNEI. There are 16 residues in the CDR3. With 0 bases removed from V and 3 bases from J, the gap between germline ends came to 12 bases. For the CDR3, the DNA is TGTGCCAGCAGTGAAGCTGGGGACCGTCTCTACAATGAGCAGTTCTTC. This sequence encodes CASSEAGDRLYNEQFF.

The V call is TRBV27, the J call TRBJ1-1; D remains ambiguous. The CDR3 totals 13 residues. Trimming cost V 3 bases and J 1 base, with 6 bases left between them. The germline V gene encodes CDR1 MNHEY and CDR2 SMNVEV (reference sequence). CDR3 coding DNA: TGTGCCAGCAGTTTCTACGGGAACACTGAAGCTTTCTTT. Translation: CASSFYGNTEAFF.

The V and J genes are TRBV5-1 and TRBJ1-1, with unresolved D. The germline gives CDR1 SGHRS, CDR2 YFSETQ. The CDR3 sequence is 14 residues long. Trimming left V 2 bases short and J 1 base short, with 9 bases between. The chain's CDR3 is CASSFTDPNTEAFF. DNA of the CDR3: TGCGCCAGCAGCTTTACCGACCCGAACACTGAAGCTTTCTTT.

The chain has TRBV18 and TRBJ2-5, with TRBD2 matching 7 bases. The CDR3 extends over 15 amino acids. Germline-derived CDR1 and CDR2 are KGHSH and LQKENI. V was pared by 0 bases and J by 3 bases, with 4 bases of the junction left unmatched. CDR3 residues: CASSPPSSGEETQYF. CDR3 DNA: TGTGCCAGCTCACCACCTTCAAGCGGGGAAGAGACCCAGTACTTC.

The chain is built from TRBV25-1 and TRBJ2-3; 7 nucleotides line up with TRBD1. Losses at the gene ends were 0 bases for V and 6 bases for J; bases not matched to a gene: 9. The CDR3 has 16 residues. Germline lookup yields CDR1 MGHDK and CDR2 SYGVNS. The DNA of the CDR3 is TGTGCCAGCAGTGAATACAAGACAGGGTTTCTGGATACGCAGTATTTT. Translation gives CASSEYKTGFLDTQYF.